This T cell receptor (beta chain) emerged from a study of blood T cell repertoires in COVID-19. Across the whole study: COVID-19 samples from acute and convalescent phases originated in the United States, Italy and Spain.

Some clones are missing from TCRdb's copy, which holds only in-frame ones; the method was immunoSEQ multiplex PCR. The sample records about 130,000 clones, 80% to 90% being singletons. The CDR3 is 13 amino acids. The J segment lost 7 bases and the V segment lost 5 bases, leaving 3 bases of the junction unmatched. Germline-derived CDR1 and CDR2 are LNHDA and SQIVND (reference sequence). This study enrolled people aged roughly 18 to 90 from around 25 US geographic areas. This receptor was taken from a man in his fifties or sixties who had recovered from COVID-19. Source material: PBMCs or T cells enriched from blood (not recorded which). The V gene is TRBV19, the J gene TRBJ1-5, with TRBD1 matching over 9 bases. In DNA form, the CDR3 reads TGTGCCAGTAGTCACGACAGGGGGCAGCCCCAGCATTTT. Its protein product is CASSHDRGQPQHF.